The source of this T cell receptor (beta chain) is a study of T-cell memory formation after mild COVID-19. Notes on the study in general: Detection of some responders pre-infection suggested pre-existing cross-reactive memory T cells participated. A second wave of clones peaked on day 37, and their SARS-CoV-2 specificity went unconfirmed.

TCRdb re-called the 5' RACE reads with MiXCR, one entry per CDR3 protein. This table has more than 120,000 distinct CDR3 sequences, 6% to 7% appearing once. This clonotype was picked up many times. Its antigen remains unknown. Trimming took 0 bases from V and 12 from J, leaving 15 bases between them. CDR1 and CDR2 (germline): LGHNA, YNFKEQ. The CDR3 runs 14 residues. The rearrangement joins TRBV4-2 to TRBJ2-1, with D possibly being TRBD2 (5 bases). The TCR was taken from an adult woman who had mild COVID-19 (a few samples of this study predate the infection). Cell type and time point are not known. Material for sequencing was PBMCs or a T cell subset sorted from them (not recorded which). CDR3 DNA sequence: TGTGCCAGCAGCCAAGATCAGTATACGGGGTCGCAGTTCTTC. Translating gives CASSQDQYTGSQFF.